These 27 T cell receptor beta chains share one sample of origin, sequenced in a study of regulatory T cells in long-lasting Graves disease. Indicated time point: newly diagnosed GD, antithyroid drugs for less than 3 months. Following extraction of RNA from PBMCs, that RNA was used to make the TCR library. Arm-PCR of CDR3 regions and iRepertoire HTBI primers were the basis on which TCR beta libraries were built. Each CDR3 protein gets one entry after TCRdb re-called the multiplex PCR reads with MiXCR. The sample includes roughly 610,000 distinct CDR3 sequences, roughly 15% seen only once; the top ten take more than 15%. This sample was also put to use in a study of T cells in Graves' hyperthyroidism and ophthalmopathy.

This sample comprised peripheral blood mononuclear cells (PBMCs), obtained at new diagnosis, from a patient treated with antithyroid drugs. The receptors come from a woman under 40 with Graves disease.

This chain links TRBV10-3 with TRBJ2-2; D gene unclear. Per the germline V gene, CDR1 is ENHRY and CDR2 is SYGVKD. Trimming removed 3 bases at V and 3 bases at J, with 14 bases between. This CDR3 has 16 amino acids. In DNA, the CDR3 is TGTGCCATCAGTGAATCACAACACATAGACACCGGGGAGCTGTTTTTT. It codes for CAISESQHIDTGELFF.

This clonotype was seen ten or more times. The chain joins TRBV3-1 to TRBJ2-1; a possible D gene is TRBD1 (5 bases). Germline V gives CDR1 LGHDT, CDR2 YNNKEL (reference sequence). CDR3 length: 11 amino acids. Deletions cut 1 base from V and 10 bases from J, with 5 bases between. The CDR3 DNA follows: TGTGCCAGCAGCCAAGGGGGCGAGCAGTTCTTC. This codes for CASSQGGEQFF.

In regard to this clonotype: An end of the junction does not agree with germline; a read error may underlie this. The chain has TRBV5-1 and TRBJ2-1; D uncertain. Per germline, CDR1 SGHRS and CDR2 YFSETQ. The CDR3 is 12 amino acids. DNA of the CDR3: TGTGCCAGCAGCCCCCTTATCAATGAGCAGTTCTTC. This encodes CASSPLINEQFF.

The rearrangement joins TRBV11-3 to TRBJ2-4; weak D call: TRBD2 (6 bases). This CDR3 contains 17 residues. Germline V lookup: CDR1 SGHNT, CDR2 YENEEA. V was pared by 6 bases and J by 0 bases, with 18 bases between. In DNA form, the CDR3 reads TGTGCCAGCAGTGAAATCGGGGACTCAGTAGCCAAAAACATTCAGTACTTC. Its protein is CASSEIGDSVAKNIQYF.

To note about this clonotype: The junction shows a germline mismatch at one end, possibly a read error. The chain is built from TRBV27 and TRBJ2-3; D call uncertain. The germline gives CDR1 MNHEY, CDR2 SMNVEV (reference sequence). The CDR3 runs 13 residues. CDR3 sequence (DNA): TGTGCCAGCAGTTTACGCCTCACAGATACGCGGTATTTT. This gives the protein CASSLRLTDTRYF.

In regard to this clonotype: The junction differs from germline at one of its ends, possibly a read error. This chain joins TRBV20-1 and TRBJ2-1; unclear D gene. Per the germline V gene, CDR1 is DFQATT and CDR2 is SNEGSKA (reference sequence). This CDR3 has 12 amino acids. CDR3 DNA: TGCAGTGCTAGAGACCCATCGGGTGAGCAGCTCTTC. Translating gives CSARDPSGEQLF.

V is TRBV20-1 and J is TRBJ2-3; D possibly corresponds to TRBD2 (5 bases). The germline CDR1 and CDR2 sequences are DFQATT and SNEGSKA (reference sequence). The CDR3 is 13 residues long. This chain's CDR3 is CSHRERYTDTQYF. The CDR3 nucleotides are TGCAGCCATAGGGAGCGGTACACAGATACGCAGTATTTT.

This sequence joins TRBV7-2 and TRBJ2-6; D call uncertain. This CDR3 contains 17 residues. Looked up from germline, CDR1 is SGHTA and CDR2 is FQGNSA. Between the trimmed V and J ends, which lost 3 bases and 2 bases, there was a span of 14 bases. This CDR3 reads CASSLQSALPGANVLTF. For the CDR3, the DNA is TGTGCCAGCAGCTTGCAGAGCGCCCTCCCTGGGGCCAACGTCCTGACTTTC.

This clonotype was recorded a few times. The chain has TRBV30 and TRBJ2-7; unclear D gene. Germline CDR1 is GTSNPN and CDR2 is SVGIG (reference sequence). CDR3 length: 14 amino acids. The germline V and J ends were trimmed by 0 bases and 3 bases, with 12 bases remaining between them. CDR3 nucleotides: TGTGCCTGGAGTGTAGGCCCAGGAGACTACGAGCAGTACTTC. Translated, it gives CAWSVGPGDYEQYF.

This clonotype was picked up many times. The chain joins TRBV6-2 or TRBV6-3 to TRBJ1-1, with D tentatively TRBD1 (5 bases). The CDR3 consists of 13 residues. V was cut by 2 bases and J by 11 bases, with 15 bases left in between. Per germline, CDR1 MNHEY and CDR2 SVGEGT. CDR3: CASSYGVGGTAFF. CDR3 nucleotides: TGTGCCAGCAGTTACGGGGTGGGCGGGACGGCTTTCTTT.

This clonotype has a handful of counts. This chain joins TRBV25-1 and TRBJ2-3; a possible D gene is TRBD1 (6 bases). V was pared by 2 bases and J by 0 bases, with 9 bases between. The germline gives CDR1 MGHDK, CDR2 SYGVNS. The CDR3 has 15 amino acids. The CDR3 region has the DNA TGTGCCAGCAGTGAACAACAGGGCAGCACAGATACGCAGTATTTT. This sequence encodes CASSEQQGSTDTQYF.

This clonotype was seen at least ten times. The chain is built from TRBV14 and TRBJ2-7, with 7 bases matching TRBD1. The CDR3 has 14 residues. The germline V gene has CDR1 SGHDN and CDR2 FVKESK. V shed 2 bases and J 4 bases; nucleotides not matched to a gene: 5. The CDR3 loop is CASSQLDREYEQYF. The CDR3 DNA is TGTGCCAGCAGCCAACTTGACAGGGAGTACGAGCAGTACTTC.

This clonotype has only a few counts. The chain uses TRBV28 and TRBJ1-1; 9 bases align to TRBD1. The CDR3 is 15 residues long. J gave up 2 bases and V 7 bases, and 8 bases lay outside the gene matches. From germline, CDR1 is MDHEN and CDR2 SYDVKM. In nucleotides, the CDR3 is TGTGCCAGCAAAGCCGGGACAGGGATTAACACTGAAGCTTTCTTT. It codes for CASKAGTGINTEAFF.

The rearrangement uses TRBV7-6 and TRBJ1-2, with 9 positions matching TRBD1. After removal of 5 bases from V and 4 bases from J, the junction contained 14 bases not matched to a gene. The CDR3 sequence is 17 residues long. The germline V gene encodes CDR1 SGHVS and CDR2 FNYEAQ. The CDR3 here is CASSAGGTGTGFYGYTF. The CDR3 nucleotides read TGTGCCAGCAGCGCTGGGGGTACCGGGACAGGGTTCTATGGCTACACCTTC.

This clonotype was recorded many times. The rearrangement joins TRBV27 to TRBJ2-7; perhaps TRBD1 as D (5 bases). The CDR3 covers 15 residues. Germline V gives CDR1 MNHEY, CDR2 SMNVEV (reference sequence). V dropped 2 bases and J dropped 0 bases, with 11 bases sitting between them. CDR3 protein: CASSLRSTVSYEQYF. The CDR3 coding sequence is TGTGCCAGCAGTTTAAGGTCGACAGTCTCCTACGAGCAGTACTTC.

At least ten counts were recorded for this clonotype. V is TRBV6-2 or TRBV6-3 and J is TRBJ2-1, with D perhaps matching TRBD2 (5 bases). The germline CDR1 and CDR2 sequences are MNHEY and SVGEGT. The CDR3 has 13 residues. With 8 bases removed from V and 10 bases from J, the gap between germline ends came to 18 bases. The CDR3, as DNA: TGTGCCAGCCAAGACCAGGAGGTAGGGGAGCAGTTCTTC. Protein product: CASQDQEVGEQFF.

This clonotype was counted ten times or more. The chain employs TRBV6-2 or TRBV6-3 and TRBJ2-5; TRBD2 agrees at 7 bases. The germline gives CDR1 MNHEY, CDR2 SVGEGT. V gave up 0 bases and J gave up 3 bases; unmatched junction bases: 7. This CDR3 is 16 amino acids long. CDR3 sequence reads: CASSYSTDLAEETQYF. The DNA for the CDR3 is TGTGCCAGCAGTTACTCGACAGACCTAGCGGAAGAGACCCAGTACTTC.

This chain links TRBV19 with TRBJ2-2, with TRBD1 matching over 10 bases. The CDR3 totals 15 residues. Germline loops: CDR1 LNHDA, CDR2 SQIVND (reference sequence). V was pared by 7 bases and J by 7 bases, with 9 bases of the junction left unmatched. DNA for the CDR3: TGTGCCAGTACTACGACAGGGGGCGGGAACGGGGAGCTGTTTTTT. This encodes CASTTTGGGNGELFF.

In this sample, this clonotype turned up once. The V and J genes are TRBV19 and TRBJ1-5; a possible D gene is TRBD1 (5 bases). Per germline, CDR1 LNHDA and CDR2 SQIVND (reference sequence). Trimming left V 4 bases short and J 7 bases short, with 14 bases between. The CDR3 consists of 14 residues. CDR3 residues: CASSTGDPLQPQHF. Written as DNA, the CDR3 is TGTGCCAGTAGTACCGGGGACCCCTTACAGCCCCAGCATTTT.

This clonotype was seen repeatedly, ten times or more. The rearrangement uses TRBV2 and TRBJ2-7; 11 nucleotides match TRBD2. J gave up 0 bases and V 7 bases, and 5 bases lay outside the gene matches. Looked up from germline, CDR1 is SNHLY and CDR2 is FYNNEI. The CDR3 is 15 amino acids. The chain's CDR3 is CASTETSGTSYEQYF. The DNA for the CDR3 is TGTGCCAGCACCGAGACTAGCGGGACCTCCTACGAGCAGTACTTC.

Only a few counts were recorded for this clonotype. The rearrangement joins TRBV14 to TRBJ1-6; D is ambiguous. The CDR3 has 13 amino acids. V lost 3 bases to trimming and J lost 9 bases, with 9 bases between them. Germline CDR1 SGHDN, CDR2 FVKESK. CDR3 sequence (DNA): TGTGCCAGCAGCCAGGAGTCACTTTCACCCCTCCACTTT. Residues: CASSQESLSPLHF.

Many counts were recorded for this clonotype. The V call is TRBV29-1, the J call TRBJ2-3; D gene ambiguous. The CDR3 runs to 12 residues. Deletions cut 1 base from V and 8 bases from J, with 10 bases between. Germline assignment: CDR1 SQVTM and CDR2 ANQGSEA. The CDR3 nucleotides read TGCAGCGTTGAAGGAAAATCGGGTACGCAGTATTTT. It is translated as CSVEGKSGTQYF.

This clonotype was seen ten or more times. This chain uses TRBV11-2 with TRBJ2-1; tentative D call: TRBD2 (6 bases). CDR3 length equals 12 residues. The germline V and J ends were trimmed by 6 bases and 7 bases, with 10 bases remaining between them. Germline CDR1 is SGHAT and CDR2 is FQNNGV. CDR3 protein: CASSKGGNEQFF. CDR3 DNA sequence: TGTGCCAGCAGTAAAGGAGGGAATGAGCAGTTCTTC. Looking up the rest from reference TRBV11-2 and TRBJ2-1 gives the full variable domain: EAGVAQSPRYKIIEKRQSVAFWCNPISGHATLYWYQQILGQGPKLLIQFQNNGVVDDSQLPKDRFSAERLKGVDSTLKIQPAKLEDSAVYLCASSKGGNEQFFGPGTRLTVL.

This clonotype was observed at least ten times. The chain carries TRBV2 and TRBJ2-1, with D possibly being TRBD2 (5 bases). The CDR3 loop spans 12 amino acids. The V gene lost 8 bases and the J gene lost 1 base, with 6 bases spanning the gap. CDR1 is SNHLY and CDR2 is FYNNEI in the germline V gene. CDR3 sequence: CASLASYNEQFF. The CDR3 DNA follows: TGTGCCAGCTTAGCGTCCTACAATGAGCAGTTCTTC.

This clonotype occurred many times. The chain recombines TRBV28 with TRBJ1-1, with TRBD1 matching 8 bases. After removal of 3 bases from V and 1 base from J, the junction contained 4 bases not matched to a gene. The CDR3 spans 15 residues. Looked up from germline, CDR1 is MDHEN and CDR2 is SYDVKM. The CDR3 loop reads CASSFRGPWNTEAFF. In DNA, the CDR3 is TGTGCCAGCAGTTTCAGGGGGCCATGGAACACTGAAGCTTTCTTT. Together with reference TRBV28 and TRBJ1-1, the CDR3 gives the full variable domain: DVKVTQSSRYLVKRTGEKVFLECVQDMDHENMFWYRQDPGLGLRLIYFSYDVKMKEKGDIPEGYSVSREKKERFSLILESASTNQTSMYLCASSFRGPWNTEAFFGQGTRLTVV.

The gene calls are TRBV14 and TRBJ2-1; no reliable D call. Trimming removed 4 bases from V and 10 bases from J, with 17 bases in between. Germline V gene sequence: CDR1 SGHDN, CDR2 FVKESK. The CDR3 is 14 amino acids. CDR3 sequence reads: CASSRWGFAAEQFF. Here the CDR3 DNA reads TGTGCCAGCAGCCGTTGGGGATTCGCCGCCGAGCAGTTCTTC.

This clonotype was picked up many times. The chain couples TRBV28 to TRBJ1-4; D might be TRBD1 (5 bases). The V gene's germline CDR1 is MDHEN and CDR2 SYDVKM. The CDR3 is made up of 16 amino acids. Trimming left V 6 bases short and J 5 bases short, with 19 bases between. CDR3 bases: TGTGCCAGCAGGATCAATCCCGACAGCCTCAATGAAAAACTGTTTTTT. It encodes CASRINPDSLNEKLFF.